The T cell receptor beta chain under discussion was sequenced for a study of T cell repertoires in cytomegalovirus infection. Overall study context: Both CMV infection and a matching HLA type were indicated by public TCR beta signatures. Overall study results and limits: HLA-C-restricted CMV clonotypes gave the most frequent clonotype in two of eight donors. Pooled public TCR beta family frequency picked out CMV carriers with the relevant HLA.

This clonotype has ten or more counts. Its antigen is unknown. A single record per CDR3 protein comes from TCRdb applying MiXCR to the reads. The profile covers 300,000 to 400,000 distinct CDR3 sequences, with 15% to 20% appearing a single time and 8.7% taken by the ten largest. The CDR3 consists of 14 residues. In germline, CDR1 is SGHTA, CDR2 FQGNSA. V was cut by 0 bases and J by 6 bases, with 8 bases left in between. This receptor was identified in a human donor in good health (CMV status not recorded). Some clones in this sample may be carry-over from other donors' samples. The rearrangement links TRBV7-2 to TRBJ1-4; tentative D call: TRBD1 (6 bases). Specimen: PBMCs. The CDR3 reads CASSLAGAYEKLFF. Here the CDR3 DNA reads TGTGCCAGCAGCTTAGCGGGGGCCTATGAAAAACTGTTTTTT.